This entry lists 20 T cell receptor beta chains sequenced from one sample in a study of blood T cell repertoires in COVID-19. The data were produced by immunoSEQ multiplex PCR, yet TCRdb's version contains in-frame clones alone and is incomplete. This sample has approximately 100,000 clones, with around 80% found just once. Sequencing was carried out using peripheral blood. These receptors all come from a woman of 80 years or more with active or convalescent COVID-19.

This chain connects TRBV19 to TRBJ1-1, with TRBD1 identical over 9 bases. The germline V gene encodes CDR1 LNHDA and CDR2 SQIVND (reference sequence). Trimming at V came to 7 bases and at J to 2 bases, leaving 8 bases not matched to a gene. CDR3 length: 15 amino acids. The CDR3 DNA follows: TGTGCCAGTACCAACAGGGGGCACATTAACACTGAAGCTTTCTTT. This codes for CASTNRGHINTEAFF.

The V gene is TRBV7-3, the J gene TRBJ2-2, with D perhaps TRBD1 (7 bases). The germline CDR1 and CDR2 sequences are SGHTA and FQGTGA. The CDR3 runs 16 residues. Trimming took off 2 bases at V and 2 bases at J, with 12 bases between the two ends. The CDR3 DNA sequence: TGTGCCAGCAGCTTACAGGGGGGATCTAACACCGGGGAGCTGTTTTTT. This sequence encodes CASSLQGGSNTGELFF.

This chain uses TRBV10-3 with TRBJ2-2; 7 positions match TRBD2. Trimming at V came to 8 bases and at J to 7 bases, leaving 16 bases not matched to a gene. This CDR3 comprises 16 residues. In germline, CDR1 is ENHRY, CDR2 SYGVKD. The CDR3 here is CAIGLLAVEEGGELFF. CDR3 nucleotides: TGTGCCATCGGCCTCCTAGCGGTTGAGGAAGGCGGGGAGCTGTTTTTT.

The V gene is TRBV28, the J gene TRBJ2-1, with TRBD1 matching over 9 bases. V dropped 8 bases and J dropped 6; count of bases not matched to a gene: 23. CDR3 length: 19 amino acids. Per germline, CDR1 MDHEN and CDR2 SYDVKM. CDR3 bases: TGTGCCAGCTTAAGTTCGGGGACAGGGACGCCCCTATCGAGCAATGAGCAGTTCTTC. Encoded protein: CASLSSGTGTPLSSNEQFF.

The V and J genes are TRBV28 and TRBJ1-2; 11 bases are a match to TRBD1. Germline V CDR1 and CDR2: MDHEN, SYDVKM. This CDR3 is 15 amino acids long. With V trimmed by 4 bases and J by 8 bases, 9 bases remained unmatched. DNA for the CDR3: TGTGCCAGCAGTTCAAGGACAGGGGGCTTCTGGGGCTACACCTTC. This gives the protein CASSSRTGGFWGYTF.

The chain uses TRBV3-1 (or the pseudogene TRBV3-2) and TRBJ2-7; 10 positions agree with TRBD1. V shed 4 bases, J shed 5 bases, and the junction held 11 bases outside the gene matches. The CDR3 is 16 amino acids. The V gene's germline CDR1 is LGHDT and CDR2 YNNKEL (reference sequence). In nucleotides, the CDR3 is TGTGCCAGCAGCCCAAGGATGGGACAGGGGTACGACGAGCAGTACTTC. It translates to CASSPRMGQGYDEQYF.

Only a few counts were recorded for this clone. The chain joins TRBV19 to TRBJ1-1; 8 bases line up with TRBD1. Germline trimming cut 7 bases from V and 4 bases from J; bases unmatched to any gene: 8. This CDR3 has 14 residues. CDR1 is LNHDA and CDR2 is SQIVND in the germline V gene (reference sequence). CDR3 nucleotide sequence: TGTGCCAGTACCACTAGACAGGGGAGCACTGAAGCTTTCTTT. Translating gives CASTTRQGSTEAFF.

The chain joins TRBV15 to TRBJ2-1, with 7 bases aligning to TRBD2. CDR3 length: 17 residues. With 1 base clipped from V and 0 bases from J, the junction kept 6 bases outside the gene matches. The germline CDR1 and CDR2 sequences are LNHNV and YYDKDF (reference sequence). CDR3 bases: TGTGCCACCAGCAGAGGGGGGGGAGGGAGCTCCTACAATGAGCAGTTCTTC. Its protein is CATSRGGGGSSYNEQFF. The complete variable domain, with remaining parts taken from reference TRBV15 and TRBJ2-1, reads DAMVIQNPRYQVTQFGKPVTLSCSQTLNHNVMYWYQQKSSQAPKLLFHYYDKDFNNEADTPDNFQSRRPNTSFCFLDIRSPGLGDTAMYLCATSRGGGGSSYNEQFFGPGTRLTVL.

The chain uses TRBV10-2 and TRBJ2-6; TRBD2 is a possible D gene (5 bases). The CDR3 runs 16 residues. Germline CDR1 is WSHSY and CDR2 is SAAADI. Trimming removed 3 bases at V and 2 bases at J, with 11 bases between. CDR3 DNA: TGCGCCAGCAGTGAAGGACCCGGGACTGGGGCCAACGTCCTGACTTTC. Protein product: CASSEGPGTGANVLTF.

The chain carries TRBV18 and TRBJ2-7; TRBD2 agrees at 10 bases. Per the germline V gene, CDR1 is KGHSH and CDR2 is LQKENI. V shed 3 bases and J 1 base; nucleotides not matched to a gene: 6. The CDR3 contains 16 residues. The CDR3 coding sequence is TGTGCCAGCTCACCCAGGACTAGCGGACATTCCTACGAGCAGTACTTC. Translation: CASSPRTSGHSYEQYF.

DNA of the CDR3: TGTGCCAGCAAACCGGGACAGGGGGCCCTAACGCAGTATTTT. Translation gives CASKPGQGALTQYF. V and J are TRBV6-5 and TRBJ2-3; 12 nucleotides agree with TRBD1. V dropped 7 bases and J dropped 9; count of bases not matched to a gene: 8. The length of the CDR3 is 14 residues. CDR1 is MNHEY, CDR2 SVGAGI, per germline.

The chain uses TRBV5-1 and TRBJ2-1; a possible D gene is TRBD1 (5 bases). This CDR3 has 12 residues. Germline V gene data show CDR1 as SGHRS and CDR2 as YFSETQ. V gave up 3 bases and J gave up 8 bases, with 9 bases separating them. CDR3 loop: CASSSRGDEQFF. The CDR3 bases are TGCGCCAGCAGCTCTAGGGGCGATGAGCAGTTCTTC.

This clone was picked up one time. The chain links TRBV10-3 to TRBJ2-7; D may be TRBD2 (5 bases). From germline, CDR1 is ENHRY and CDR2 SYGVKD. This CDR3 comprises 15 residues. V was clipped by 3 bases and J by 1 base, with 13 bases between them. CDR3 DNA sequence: TGTGCCATCAGTGACCCAGCGGTACTGTCCTACGAGCAGTACTTC. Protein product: CAISDPAVLSYEQYF.

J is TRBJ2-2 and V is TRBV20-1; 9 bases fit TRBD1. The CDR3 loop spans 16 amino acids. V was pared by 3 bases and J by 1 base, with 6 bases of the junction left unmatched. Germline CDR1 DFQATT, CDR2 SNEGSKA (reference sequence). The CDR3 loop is CSASFPGQGNTGELFF. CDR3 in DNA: TGCAGTGCTAGTTTTCCGGGACAGGGGAACACCGGGGAGCTGTTTTTT.

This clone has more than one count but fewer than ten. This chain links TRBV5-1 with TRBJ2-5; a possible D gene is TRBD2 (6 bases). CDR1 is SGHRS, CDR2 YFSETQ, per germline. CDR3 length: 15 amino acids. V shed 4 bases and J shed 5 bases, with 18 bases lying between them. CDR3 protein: CASSPLPRGRETQYF. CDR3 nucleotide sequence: TGCGCCAGCAGCCCTTTACCCCGAGGGAGGGAGACCCAGTACTTC.

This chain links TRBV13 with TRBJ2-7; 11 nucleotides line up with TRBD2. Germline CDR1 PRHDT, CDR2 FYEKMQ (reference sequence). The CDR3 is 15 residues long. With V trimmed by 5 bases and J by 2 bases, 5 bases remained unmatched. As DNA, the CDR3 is TGTGCCAGCAGCACGACTAGCGGGGTAACCTACGAGCAGTACTTC. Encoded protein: CASSTTSGVTYEQYF.

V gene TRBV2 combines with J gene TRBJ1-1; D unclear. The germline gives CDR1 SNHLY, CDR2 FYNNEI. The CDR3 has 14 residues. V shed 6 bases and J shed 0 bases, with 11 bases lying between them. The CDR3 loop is CASRRRVMNTEAFF. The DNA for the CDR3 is TGTGCCAGCAGGCGGCGGGTAATGAACACTGAAGCTTTCTTT.

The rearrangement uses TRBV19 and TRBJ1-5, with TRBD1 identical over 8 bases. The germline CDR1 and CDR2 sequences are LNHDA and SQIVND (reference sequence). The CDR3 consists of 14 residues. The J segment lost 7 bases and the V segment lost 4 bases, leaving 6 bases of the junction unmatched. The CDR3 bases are TGTGCCAGTAGTAGGACAGGGCTAGACCAGCCCCAGCATTTT. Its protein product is CASSRTGLDQPQHF.

The CDR3 loop is CASSSLTTGSANEQYF. In nucleotides, the CDR3 is TGTGCCAGCAGTTCTCTTACAACCGGGAGCGCCAACGAGCAGTACTTC. The J gene is TRBJ2-7, the V gene TRBV27; D might be TRBD2 (6 bases). With 4 bases removed from V and 5 bases from J, the gap between germline ends came to 21 bases. CDR3 size: 16 residues. Germline CDR1 and CDR2: MNHEY and SMNVEV (reference sequence).

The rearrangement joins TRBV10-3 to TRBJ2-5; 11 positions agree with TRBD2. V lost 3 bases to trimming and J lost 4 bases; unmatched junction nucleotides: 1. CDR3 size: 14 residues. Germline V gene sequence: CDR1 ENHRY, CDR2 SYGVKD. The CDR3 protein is CAISDSGRGETQYF. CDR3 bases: TGTGCCATCAGTGATAGCGGGAGGGGAGAGACCCAGTACTTC.